The 32 T cell receptor beta chains given below trace back to one sample, sequenced in a study of early T cells in non-severe SARS-CoV-2 infection. TCRdb re-called the 5' RACE reads through MiXCR, storing one row per CDR3 protein. Altogether some 100,000 distinct CDR3 sequences are present, roughly 14% being singletons, with the ten largest covering 0.5% to 0.75%. The sequenced material came from whole blood. These receptors were collected from an adult who was a healthcare worker with PCR-confirmed SARS-CoV-2 infection or an uninfected control (not recorded which).

This clonotype was seen at least ten times. The CDR3 nucleotides read TGTGCCAGCAGCTTGGACGCTGACGGTCCCTACGAGCAGTACGTC. Translation: CASSLDADGPYEQYV. The chain recombines TRBV5-4 with TRBJ2-7; D is ambiguous. This CDR3 is built from 15 residues. V lost 0 bases and J 2 bases, leaving 12 bases between the germline ends. The germline gives CDR1 SGHNT, CDR2 YYREEE (reference sequence).

The table lists this clonotype with a few counts. V usage is TRBV5-6 and J usage is TRBJ1-5, with 11 bases aligning to TRBD1. In germline, CDR1 is SGHDT, CDR2 YYEEEE. The CDR3 consists of 16 residues. V was clipped by 0 bases and J by 5 bases; unmatched bases: 4. The DNA of the CDR3 is TGTGCCAGCAGCTTGGGATGGGGACAGGGGGATCAGCCCCAGCATTTT. Amino acids: CASSLGWGQGDQPQHF.

This clonotype was counted only a few times. The chain employs TRBV6-6 and TRBJ2-2, with D perhaps TRBD2 (5 bases). The CDR3 extends over 15 amino acids. Trimming took 6 bases from V and 1 from J, leaving 12 bases between them. In germline, CDR1 is MNHNY, CDR2 SVGAGI (reference sequence). CDR3 coding DNA: TGTGCCAGCAGGGCGCTCGGGGAGAACACCGGGGAGCTGTTTTTT. This encodes CASRALGENTGELFF.

This clonotype was found a few times. The rearrangement uses TRBV20-1 and TRBJ1-3; D gene uncertain. Germline loops: CDR1 DFQATT, CDR2 SNEGSKA (reference sequence). The germline V and J ends were trimmed by 6 bases and 0 bases, with 15 bases remaining between them. The CDR3 consists of 15 residues. This CDR3 is CSATKTVNSGNTIYF. CDR3 bases: TGCAGTGCGACTAAGACGGTCAACTCTGGAAACACCATATATTTT.

The chain joins TRBV15 to TRBJ2-7; no clear D gene. Germline CDR1 is LNHNV and CDR2 is YYDKDF (reference sequence). V gave up 5 bases and J gave up 0 bases, with 11 bases separating them. The CDR3 contains 14 residues. The CDR3 loop is CATSYLHGSYEQYV. The DNA for the CDR3 is TGTGCCACCAGCTATCTTCACGGCTCCTACGAGCAGTACGTC.

This chain uses TRBV5-1 with TRBJ1-1; D is unclear. CDR3 size: 16 residues. The germline V gene encodes CDR1 SGHRS and CDR2 YFSETQ. V was cut by 4 bases and J by 2 bases, with 18 bases left in between. The CDR3 DNA is TGCGCCAGCAGCCCCCTTCGATCGAGGAATAACACTGAAGCTTTCTTT. Residues: CASSPLRSRNNTEAFF.

This clonotype has just a few counts. This chain joins TRBV5-1 and TRBJ2-3; D perhaps matches TRBD2 (5 bases). V dropped 5 bases and J dropped 0 bases, with 7 bases sitting between them. From germline, CDR1 is SGHRS and CDR2 YFSETQ. The CDR3 covers 13 residues. CDR3 region: CASRWTSTDTQYF. The DNA for the CDR3 is TGCGCCAGCAGATGGACTAGCACAGATACGCAGTATTTT. Together with reference TRBV5-1 and TRBJ2-3, the CDR3 gives the full variable domain: KAGVTQTPRYLIKTRGQQVTLSCSPISGHRSVSWYQQTPGQGLQFLFEYFSETQRNKGNFPGRFSGRQFSNSRSEMNVSTLELGDSALYLCASRWTSTDTQYFGPGTRLTVL.

This clonotype came up a few times. This chain joins TRBV21-1 and TRBJ2-2; the table assigns TRBD2, which was not confirmed against the DNA. TRBV21-1 is shown as a pseudogene. The CDR3 consists of 18 residues. The CDR3 protein is CASSPPSAKLTNTGELFF. CDR3 nucleotides: TGTGCCAGCAGTCCACCTAGCGCCAAATTAACGAACACCGGGGAGCTGTTTTTT.

The chain carries TRBV12-3 or TRBV12-4 and TRBJ1-2; no reliable D call. The CDR3 extends over 13 amino acids. Between the trimmed V and J ends, which lost 6 bases and 6 bases, there was a span of 14 bases. CDR3 coding DNA: TGTGCCAGCAGCCCAGAAGGGTATAATGGCTACACCTTC. It specifies CASSPEGYNGYTF.

This clonotype came up a few times. This CDR3 reads CSGHAGAGYNEQFF. The CDR3 DNA follows: TGCAGTGGACACGCGGGGGCGGGATACAATGAGCAGTTCTTC. The V call is TRBV20-1, the J call TRBJ2-1, with D perhaps TRBD2 (7 bases). V was cut by 7 bases and J by 4 bases, with 17 bases left in between. The CDR3 consists of 14 residues. Germline assignment: CDR1 DFQATT and CDR2 SNEGSKA (reference sequence).

At least ten counts were recorded for this clonotype. V gene TRBV12-3 or TRBV12-4 combines with J gene TRBJ1-1, with D perhaps matching TRBD1 (6 bases). The V and J ends lost 6 bases and 1 base respectively, with 24 bases between them. There are 18 residues in the CDR3. In nucleotides, the CDR3 is TGTGCCAGCAGCCTTTACGGTAGCAGGGGCCGGGAGAACACTGAAGCTTTCTTT. As protein: CASSLYGSRGRENTEAFF.

The chain has TRBV6-6 and TRBJ2-5; possible D gene TRBD1, 6 bases. Trimming left V 5 bases short and J 0 bases short, with 13 bases between. Looked up from germline, CDR1 is MNHNY and CDR2 is SVGAGI (reference sequence). The CDR3 totals 15 residues. CDR3 nucleotide sequence: TGTGCCAGCAGTAGTCCGGACAGACACCAAGAGACCCAGTACTTC. Residues: CASSSPDRHQETQYF.

This clonotype was counted a few times. The V and J genes are TRBV4-1 and TRBJ1-3, with TRBD1 matching 10 bases. V was clipped by 2 bases and J by 7 bases; unmatched bases: 5. The CDR3 extends over 15 amino acids. The germline gives CDR1 MGHRA, CDR2 YSYEKL. The CDR3 region is CASSQIGTGDNTIYF. The CDR3 DNA follows: TGCGCCAGCAGCCAAATCGGGACAGGGGATAACACCATATATTTT.

In its sample, this clonotype was seen a few times. The V call is TRBV9, the J call TRBJ2-5, with 8 bases identical to TRBD2. CDR1 and CDR2 (germline): SGDLS, YYNGEE. The CDR3 sequence is 14 residues long. V was clipped by 2 bases and J by 1 base; unmatched bases: 1. The CDR3 region has the DNA TGTGCCAGCAGCGTCACTAGCGGCCAAGAGACCCAGTACTTC. As protein: CASSVTSGQETQYF. Drawing the rest from reference TRBV9 and TRBJ2-5, the complete variable domain is DSGVTQTPKHLITATGQRVTLRCSPRSGDLSVYWYQQSLDQGLQFLIQYYNGEERAKGNILERFSAQQFPDLHSELNLSSLELGDSALYFCASSVTSGQETQYFGPGTRLLVL.

J is TRBJ2-2 and V is TRBV29-1; D is uncertain. Germline CDR1 reads SQVTM; CDR2 reads ANQGSEA. The V end was cut by 6 bases, the J end by 4 bases, with 12 bases between. CDR3 size: 13 residues. The CDR3 coding sequence is TGCAGCGTCGACCTATGGGGCACCGGGGAGCTGTTTTTT. Translation gives CSVDLWGTGELFF.

In its sample, this clonotype was seen many times. This chain joins TRBV11-3 and TRBJ2-3; TRBD2 agrees at 9 bases. CDR1 is SGHNT and CDR2 is YENEEA in the germline V gene. Trimming took 3 bases from V and 6 from J; bases not matched to a gene: 4. The CDR3 is 14 residues long. The DNA for the CDR3 is TGTGCCAGCAGCTTTAGCGGGGGAGCTGATACGCAGTATTTT. Translating it yields CASSFSGGADTQYF.

In its sample, this clonotype was seen many times. V usage is TRBV6-7 and J usage is TRBJ1-5; D gene uncertain. Being an ORF, TRBV6-7 has a function that is uncertain. This CDR3 has 14 amino acids. V was pared by 0 bases and J by 11 bases, with 14 bases between. The CDR3 DNA follows: TGTGCCAGCAGTTACTCCGGTGTTTCCTGGGCCCAGCATTTT. Translated, it gives CASSYSGVSWAQHF.

This clonotype was detected only a few times. This rearrangement joins TRBV6-1 to TRBJ2-1, with D maybe TRBD2 (6 bases). This CDR3 region has 16 residues. Germline loops: CDR1 MNHNS, CDR2 SASEGT. V was trimmed by 3 bases and J by 1 base, leaving 13 bases between them. The CDR3 reads CASSDGWRGSYNEQFF. DNA for the CDR3: TGTGCCAGCAGTGATGGTTGGAGGGGTTCCTACAATGAGCAGTTCTTC.

CDR3 loop: CASYSTGAHGELFF. CDR3 DNA sequence: TGTGCCAGCTACTCAACGGGGGCCCACGGGGAGCTGTTTTTT. The chain couples TRBV6-2 or TRBV6-3 to TRBJ2-2; D possibly matches TRBD1 or TRBD2 (6 bases each). The V end lost 8 bases, the J end lost 7 bases, and 17 bases lay between the germline ends. Germline CDR1 and CDR2: MNHEY and SVGEGT. This CDR3 has 14 amino acids.

This sequence joins TRBV7-3 and TRBJ1-1, with D perhaps matching TRBD1 (5 bases). Between the trimmed V and J ends, which lost 5 bases and 4 bases, there was a span of 14 bases. The CDR3 has 14 residues. Germline-derived CDR1 and CDR2 are SGHTA and FQGTGA. Here the CDR3 DNA reads TGTGCCAGCAGCCCAGGGCCGCAGCGCACTGAAGCTTTCTTT. As protein: CASSPGPQRTEAFF.

This clonotype has a handful of counts. V usage is TRBV25-1 and J usage is TRBJ2-1; 9 bases match TRBD2. The CDR3 sequence is 16 residues long. Per germline, CDR1 MGHDK and CDR2 SYGVNS. After removal of 1 base from V and 3 bases from J, the junction contained 4 bases not matched to a gene. CDR3 protein: CASSEFLAGDYNEQFF. Written as DNA, the CDR3 is TGTGCCAGCAGTGAATTCTTAGCGGGAGACTACAATGAGCAGTTCTTC. The full variable domain, in which reference TRBV25-1 and TRBJ2-1 provide the parts outside the CDR3, is EADIYQTPRYLVIGTGKKITLECSQTMGHDKMYWYQQDPGMELHLIHYSYGVNSTEKGDLSSESTVSRIRTEHFPLTLESARPSHTSQYLCASSEFLAGDYNEQFFGPGTRLTVL.

The rearrangement links TRBV7-9 to TRBJ2-5; 13 bases align to TRBD2. Looked up from germline, CDR1 is SEHNR and CDR2 is FQNEAQ (reference sequence). Trimming cost V 5 bases and J 1 base; bases outside gene matches: 4. CDR3 length equals 16 residues. CDR3 in amino acids: CASSVTSGGSQETQYF. CDR3 bases: TGTGCCAGCAGCGTGACTAGCGGGGGGTCCCAAGAGACCCAGTACTTC.

V gene TRBV9 combines with J gene TRBJ2-5; maybe TRBD2 (5 bases). Trimming pared 4 bases from V and 2 bases from J, leaving 15 bases between. There are 15 residues in the CDR3. Germline assignment: CDR1 SGDLS and CDR2 YYNGEE. As DNA, the CDR3 is TGTGCCAGCAGCCCACTCGGACTTTTTCAAGAGACCCAGTACTTC. Protein product: CASSPLGLFQETQYF.

Comment on this clonotype: The junction differs from germline at one of its ends, possibly a read error. This chain links TRBV5-4 with TRBJ2-1; 8 bases are a match to TRBD1. The CDR3 is 15 amino acids. Looked up from germline, CDR1 is SGHNT and CDR2 is YYREEE (reference sequence). CDR3 DNA sequence: TGTGCCAGCAGTCGGACCGGGACAGGCGGGGTGTATTGGATCTTC. As protein: CASSRTGTGGVYWIF.

This clonotype was seen many times. The genes are TRBV7-8 and TRBJ1-1; no reliable D call. The V end was cut by 5 bases, the J end by 8 bases, with 24 bases between. The CDR3 is 16 residues long. CDR1 is SGHVS and CDR2 is FQNEAQ in the germline V gene. The CDR3 protein is CASSHYGSWDSAEAFF. CDR3 coding DNA: TGTGCCAGCAGCCATTACGGGTCCTGGGATTCCGCAGAAGCTTTCTTT.

This clonotype occurred a few times. This CDR3 is CASSSPRADGSGAFF. CDR3 nucleotides: TGTGCCAGCAGCTCCCCCCGGGCGGACGGTAGCGGAGCTTTCTTT. This chain joins TRBV5-5 and TRBJ1-1, with D unclear. Trimming stripped 3 bases from V and 10 bases from J, with 22 bases between. CDR3 length equals 15 residues. Germline V gene lookup returns CDR1 SGHKS and CDR2 YYEKEE (reference sequence).

The genes are TRBV5-4 and TRBJ2-2; no definite D call. The germline V and J ends were trimmed by 2 bases and 10 bases, with 9 bases remaining between them. Germline lookup yields CDR1 SGHNT and CDR2 YYREEE (reference sequence). The CDR3 totals 12 residues. The CDR3 sequence is CASSFLDEELFF. The DNA for the CDR3 is TGTGCCAGCAGCTTCCTGGACGAGGAGCTGTTTTTT. Filled out from reference TRBV5-4 and TRBJ2-2, the complete variable domain reads ETGVTQSPTHLIKTRGQQVTLRCSSQSGHNTVSWYQQALGQGPQFIFQYYREEENGRGNFPPRFSGLQFPNYSSELNVNALELDDSALYLCASSFLDEELFFGEGSRLTVL.

This clonotype is judged medium-sized. The rearrangement links TRBV6-1 to TRBJ1-1, with D possibly being TRBD1 (5 bases). Trimming removed 2 bases from V and 4 bases from J, with 14 bases in between. The germline gives CDR1 MNHNS, CDR2 SASEGT. The length of the CDR3 is 15 residues. CDR3 region: CASSEMPRGPTEAFF. Written as DNA, the CDR3 is TGTGCCAGCAGTGAAATGCCGAGGGGTCCCACTGAAGCTTTCTTT.

The chain couples TRBV7-9 to TRBJ1-1; D uncertain. Germline V gene lookup returns CDR1 SEHNR and CDR2 FQNEAQ (reference sequence). The CDR3 spans 14 residues. V dropped 5 bases and J dropped 1 base, with 11 bases sitting between them. In nucleotides, the CDR3 is TGTGCCAGCAGCCCCCAGACGGAGAACACTGAAGCTTTCTTT. Translated: CASSPQTENTEAFF.

In this sample, this clonotype turned up many times. The chain combines TRBV6-6 with TRBJ1-2, with 11 bases fitting TRBD1. Germline lookup yields CDR1 MNHNY and CDR2 SVGAGI (reference sequence). The junction had 4 bases not matched to a gene; V was cut back by 7 bases and J by 3 bases. The CDR3 is made up of 14 amino acids. The CDR3: CASKGQGEYYGYTF. In nucleotides, the CDR3 is TGTGCCAGCAAGGGACAGGGGGAATACTATGGCTACACCTTC.

This chain's CDR3 is CASSLEYVTSSYEQYV. The CDR3 DNA reads TGTGCCAGCAGCTTAGAGTACGTAACCAGCTCCTACGAGCAGTACGTC. This chain links TRBV7-2 with TRBJ2-7; D is unresolved. V gave up 1 base and J gave up 0 bases, with 13 bases separating them. Germline V lookup: CDR1 SGHTA, CDR2 FQGNSA. CDR3 length: 16 residues.

A word on this clonotype: Sequence at one end of the junction differs from germline and may be a read error. The CDR3 DNA sequence: TGTGCCAGCAGCCTAGAACAAACTAGTTTCGGGGAGCTGTTTTTT. It specifies CASSLEQTSFGELFF. The chain couples TRBV11-2 to TRBJ2-2; TRBD2 might be the D (5 bases). Germline V gives CDR1 SGHAT, CDR2 FQNNGV. The CDR3 sequence is 15 residues long.